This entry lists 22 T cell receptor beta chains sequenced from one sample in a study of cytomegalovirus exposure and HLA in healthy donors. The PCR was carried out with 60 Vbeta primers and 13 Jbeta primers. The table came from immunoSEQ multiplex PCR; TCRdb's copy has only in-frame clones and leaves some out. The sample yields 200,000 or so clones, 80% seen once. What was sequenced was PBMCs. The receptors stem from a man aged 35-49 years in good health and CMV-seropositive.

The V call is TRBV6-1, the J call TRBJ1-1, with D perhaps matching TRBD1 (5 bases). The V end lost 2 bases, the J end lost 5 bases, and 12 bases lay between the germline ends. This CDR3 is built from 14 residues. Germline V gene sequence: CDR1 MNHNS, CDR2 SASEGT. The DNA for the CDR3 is TGTGCCAGCAGTGAATATGGGGGGGAGACTGAAGCTTTCTTT. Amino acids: CASSEYGGETEAFF.

The CDR3 region has the DNA TGTGCAAGTCGCTGCCGGGACAGGGGGAATGGCTACACCTTT. It yields the protein CASRCRDRGNGYTF. J is TRBJ1-2 and V is TRBV12-2; no check of the table's D call, TRBD1, against the DNA was made. TRBV12-2 is annotated as a pseudogene. The CDR3 consists of 14 residues.

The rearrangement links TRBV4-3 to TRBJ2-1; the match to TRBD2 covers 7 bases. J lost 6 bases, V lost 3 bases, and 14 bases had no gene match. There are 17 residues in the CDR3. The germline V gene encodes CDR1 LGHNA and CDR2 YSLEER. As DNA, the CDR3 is TGCGCCAGCAGCCAGGATACCGGGACTAAAAGTCCCAATGAGCAGTTCTTC. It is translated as CASSQDTGTKSPNEQFF.

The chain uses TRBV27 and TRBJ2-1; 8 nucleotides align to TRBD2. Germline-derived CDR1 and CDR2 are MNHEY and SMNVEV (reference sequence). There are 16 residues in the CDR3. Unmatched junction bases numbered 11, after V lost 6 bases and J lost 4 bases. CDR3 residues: CASRGTVAGPYNEQFF. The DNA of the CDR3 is TGTGCCAGCAGGGGTACGGTAGCGGGACCTTACAATGAGCAGTTCTTC.

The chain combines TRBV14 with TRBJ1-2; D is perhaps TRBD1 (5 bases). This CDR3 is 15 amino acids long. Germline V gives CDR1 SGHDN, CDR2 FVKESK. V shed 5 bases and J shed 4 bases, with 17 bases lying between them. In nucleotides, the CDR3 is TGTGCCAGCAGCGAAGGGGCGGGAGCCGGCTATGGCTACACCTTC. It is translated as CASSEGAGAGYGYTF. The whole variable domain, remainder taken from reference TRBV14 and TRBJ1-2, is EAGVTQFPSHSVIEKGQTVTLRCDPISGHDNLYWYRRVMGKEIKFLLHFVKESKQDESGMPNNRFLAERTGGTYSTLKVQPAELEDSGVYFCASSEGAGAGYGYTFGSGTRLTVV.

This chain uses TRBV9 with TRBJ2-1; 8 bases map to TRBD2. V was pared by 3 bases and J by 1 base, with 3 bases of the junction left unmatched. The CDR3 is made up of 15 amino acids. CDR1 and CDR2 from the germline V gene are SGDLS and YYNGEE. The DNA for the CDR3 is TGTGCCAGCAGCGCAGTAGCGGGATCCTACAATGAGCAGTTCTTC. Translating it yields CASSAVAGSYNEQFF.

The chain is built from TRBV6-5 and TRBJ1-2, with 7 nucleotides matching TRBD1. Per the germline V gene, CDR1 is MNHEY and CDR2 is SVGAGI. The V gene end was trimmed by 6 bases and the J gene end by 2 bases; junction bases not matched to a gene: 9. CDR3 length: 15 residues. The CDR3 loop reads CASRNRGQTNYGYTF. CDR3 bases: TGTGCCAGCAGAAACCGGGGACAGACGAACTATGGCTACACCTTC.

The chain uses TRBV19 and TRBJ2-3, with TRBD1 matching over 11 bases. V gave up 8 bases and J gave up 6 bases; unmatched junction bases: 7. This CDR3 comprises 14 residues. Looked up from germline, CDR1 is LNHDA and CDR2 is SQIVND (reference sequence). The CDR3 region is CASRDRGLRDTQYF. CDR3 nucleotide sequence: TGTGCCAGTCGGGACAGGGGGTTGAGGGATACGCAGTATTTT. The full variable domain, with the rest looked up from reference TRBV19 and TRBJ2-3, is DGGITQSPKYLFRKEGQNVTLSCEQNLNHDAMYWYRQDPGQGLRLIYYSQIVNDFQKGDIAEGYSVSREKKESFPLTVTSAQKNPTAFYLCASRDRGLRDTQYFGPGTRLTVL.

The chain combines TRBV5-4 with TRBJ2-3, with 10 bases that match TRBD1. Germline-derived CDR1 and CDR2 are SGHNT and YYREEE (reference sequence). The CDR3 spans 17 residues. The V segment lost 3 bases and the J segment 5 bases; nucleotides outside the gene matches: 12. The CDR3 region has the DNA TGTGCCAGCAGCTGGGGGACGGGACAGGGGATTATAGATACGCAGTATTTT. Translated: CASSWGTGQGIIDTQYF.

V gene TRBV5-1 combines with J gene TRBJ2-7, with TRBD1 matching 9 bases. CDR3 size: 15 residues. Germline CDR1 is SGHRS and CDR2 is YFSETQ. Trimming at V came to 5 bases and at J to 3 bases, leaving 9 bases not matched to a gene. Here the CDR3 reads CASRTGTGTIYEQYF. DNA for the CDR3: TGCGCCAGCAGGACCGGGACAGGGACTATCTACGAGCAGTACTTC.

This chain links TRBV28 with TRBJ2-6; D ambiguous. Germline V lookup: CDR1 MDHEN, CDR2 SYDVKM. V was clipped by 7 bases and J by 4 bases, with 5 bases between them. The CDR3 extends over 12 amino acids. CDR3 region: CASMRGANVLTF. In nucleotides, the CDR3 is TGTGCCAGCATGAGAGGGGCCAACGTCCTGACTTTC. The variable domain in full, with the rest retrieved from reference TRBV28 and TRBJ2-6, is DVKVTQSSRYLVKRTGEKVFLECVQDMDHENMFWYRQDPGLGLRLIYFSYDVKMKEKGDIPEGYSVSREKKERFSLILESASTNQTSMYLCASMRGANVLTFGAGSRLTVL.

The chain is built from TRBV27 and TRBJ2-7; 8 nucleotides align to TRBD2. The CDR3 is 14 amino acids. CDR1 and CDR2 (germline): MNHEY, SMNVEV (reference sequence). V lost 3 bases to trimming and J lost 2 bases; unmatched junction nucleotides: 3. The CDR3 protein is CASSFGTSPYEQYF. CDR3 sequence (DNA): TGTGCCAGCAGTTTCGGGACTAGTCCCTACGAGCAGTACTTC.

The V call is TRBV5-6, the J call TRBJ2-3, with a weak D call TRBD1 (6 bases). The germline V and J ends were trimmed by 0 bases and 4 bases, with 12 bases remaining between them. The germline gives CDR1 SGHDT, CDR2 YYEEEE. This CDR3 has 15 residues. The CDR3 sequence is CASSLETGGADTQYF. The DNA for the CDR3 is TGTGCCAGCAGCTTGGAGACAGGTGGGGCAGATACGCAGTATTTT.

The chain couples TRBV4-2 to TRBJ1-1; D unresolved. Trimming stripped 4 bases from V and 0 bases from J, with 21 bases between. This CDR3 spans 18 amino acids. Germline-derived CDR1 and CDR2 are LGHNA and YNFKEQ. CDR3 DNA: TGTGCCAGCAGCCCCGAACCTCGGGGAGCACTGATGAACACTGAAGCTTTCTTT. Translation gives CASSPEPRGALMNTEAFF.

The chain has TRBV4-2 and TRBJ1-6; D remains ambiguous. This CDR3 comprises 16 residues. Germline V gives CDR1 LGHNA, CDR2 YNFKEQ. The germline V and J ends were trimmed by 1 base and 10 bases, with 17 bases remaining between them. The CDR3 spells CASSQVWAGEKSPLHF. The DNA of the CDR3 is TGTGCCAGCAGCCAAGTCTGGGCAGGTGAGAAATCACCCCTCCACTTT.

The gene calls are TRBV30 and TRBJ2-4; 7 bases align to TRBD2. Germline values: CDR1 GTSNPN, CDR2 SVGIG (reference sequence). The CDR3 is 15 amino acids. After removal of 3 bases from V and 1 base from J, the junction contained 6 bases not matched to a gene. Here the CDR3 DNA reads TGTGCCTGGAGGAGAAGCGGGGCCGCCAAAAACATTCAGTACTTC. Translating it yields CAWRRSGAAKNIQYF.

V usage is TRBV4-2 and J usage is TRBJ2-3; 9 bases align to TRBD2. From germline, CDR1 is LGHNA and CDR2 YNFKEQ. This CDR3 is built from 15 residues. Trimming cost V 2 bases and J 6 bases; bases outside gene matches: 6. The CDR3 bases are TGTGCCAGCAGCCAAAGTAGCGGGGGCGAGGATACGCAGTATTTT. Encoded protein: CASSQSSGGEDTQYF.

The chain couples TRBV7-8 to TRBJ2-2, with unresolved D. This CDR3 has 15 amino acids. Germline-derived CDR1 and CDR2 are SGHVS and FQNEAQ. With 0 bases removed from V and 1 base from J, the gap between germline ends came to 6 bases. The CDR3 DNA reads TGTGCCAGCAGCTTAGCGTCCAGGAACACCGGGGAGCTGTTTTTT. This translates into CASSLASRNTGELFF. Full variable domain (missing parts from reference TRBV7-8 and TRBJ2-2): GAGVSQSPRYKVAKRGQDVALRCDPISGHVSLFWYQQALGQGPEFLTYFQNEAQLDKSGLPSDRFFAERPEGSVSTLKIQRTQQEDSAVYLCASSLASRNTGELFFGEGSRLTVL.

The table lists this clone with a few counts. The CDR3 reads CASSTPNQGPEQYF. CDR3 DNA sequence: TGTGCCAGCAGCACCCCGAACCAGGGGCCCGAGCAGTACTTC. This chain links TRBV7-8 with TRBJ2-7; D might be TRBD1 (6 bases). V lost 5 bases and J 6 bases, leaving 17 bases between the germline ends. The CDR3 loop spans 14 amino acids. Germline CDR1 and CDR2: SGHVS and FQNEAQ.

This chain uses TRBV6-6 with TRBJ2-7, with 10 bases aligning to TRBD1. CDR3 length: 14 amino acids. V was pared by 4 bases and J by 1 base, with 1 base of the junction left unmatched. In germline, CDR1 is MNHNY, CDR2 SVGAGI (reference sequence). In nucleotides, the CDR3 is TGTGCCAGCAGTTTGGACAGGGGGTCCTACGAGCAGTACTTC. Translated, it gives CASSLDRGSYEQYF.

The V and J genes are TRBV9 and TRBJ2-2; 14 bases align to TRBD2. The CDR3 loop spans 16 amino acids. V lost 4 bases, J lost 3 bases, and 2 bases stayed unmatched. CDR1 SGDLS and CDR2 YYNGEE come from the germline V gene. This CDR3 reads CASSTGLAGDTGELFF. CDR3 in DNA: TGTGCCAGCAGCACGGGACTAGCGGGGGACACCGGGGAGCTGTTTTTT.

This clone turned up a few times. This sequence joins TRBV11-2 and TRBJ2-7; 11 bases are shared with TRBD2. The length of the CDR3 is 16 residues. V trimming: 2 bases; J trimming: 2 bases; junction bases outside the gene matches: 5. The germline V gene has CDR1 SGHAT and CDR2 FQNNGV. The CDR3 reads CASSLYGTSGTYEQYF. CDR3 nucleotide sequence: TGTGCCAGCAGCTTATATGGGACTAGCGGCACCTACGAGCAGTACTTC.